This T cell receptor beta chain emerged from a study of blood T cell repertoires in COVID-19. Study context: PBMCs, B-cell-depleted T cells, or T cells provided the cDNA or gDNA that made up the material.

In the original processing: Amplification of reference gene primers provided the estimated nucleated cell counts. Clones were read by immunoSEQ multiplex PCR, and TCRdb kept only the in-frame ones, dropping some. V, J and clone size reflect that table, while D and trimming were determined from the DNA. The sample records under 200,000 clones, 83% being singletons. The V segment lost 1 base and the J segment 5 bases; nucleotides outside the gene matches: 16. The CDR3 loop spans 19 amino acids. This clone was counted a single time. The clonotype was recovered from a woman of 80 years or more with acute or convalescent COVID-19. What was sequenced was peripheral blood. This chain joins TRBV23-1 and TRBJ2-5, with TRBD1 identical over 10 bases. TRBV23-1 is an ORF, with its function uncertain. This CDR3 is CASSQLGPPAGQGRETQYF. CDR3 in DNA: TGCGCCAGCAGTCAATTAGGCCCCCCCGCGGGACAGGGGAGGGAGACCCAGTACTTC.